Below are 5 T cell receptor beta chains sequenced from a single sample in a study of shared clonotypes between healthy human individuals. The data were produced by immunoSEQ multiplex PCR, yet TCRdb's version contains in-frame clones alone and is incomplete. The repertoire holds roughly 640,000 clones, with approximately 79% as singletons. Material for sequencing was memory CD4+ T cells sorted from blood. Subset noted: CD45RA-negative fraction. These receptors came from a woman under 40 in good health.

The rearrangement joins TRBV7-9 to TRBJ2-1, with TRBD2 matching 9 bases. CDR1 is SEHNR and CDR2 is FQNEAQ in the germline V gene (reference sequence). The ends lost 5 bases at V and 7 bases at J; junction bases unmatched: 15. CDR3 length: 17 residues. CDR3 sequence reads: CASSLATRREGRNEQFF. CDR3 DNA: TGTGCCAGCAGCCTCGCCACCCGGCGGGAGGGCCGGAATGAGCAGTTCTTC.

This clone was detected a few times. The J gene is TRBJ2-7, the V gene TRBV18; perhaps TRBD1 as D (6 bases). V was pared by 2 bases and J by 3 bases, with 14 bases between. The CDR3 has 15 residues. Per the germline V gene, CDR1 is KGHSH and CDR2 is LQKENI. The CDR3 loop reads CASSPGVQGSYEQYF. DNA for the CDR3: TGTGCCAGCTCACCAGGAGTACAGGGTAGCTACGAGCAGTACTTC.

CDR3 protein: CAISAGANSNQPQHF. CDR3 DNA sequence: TGTGCCATCAGCGCAGGGGCAAATAGCAATCAGCCCCAGCATTTT. V gene TRBV10-3 combines with J gene TRBJ1-5; a possible D gene is TRBD1 (6 bases). The CDR3 loop spans 15 amino acids. The V end lost 6 bases, the J end lost 0 bases, and 12 bases lay between the germline ends. CDR1 ENHRY and CDR2 SYGVKD come from the germline V gene.

The CDR3 region has the DNA TGTGGGGCGGGTTATTCGGGCACAGATACGCAGTATTTT. Amino acid sequence: CGAGYSGTDTQYF. The chain recombines TRBV28 with TRBJ2-3; tentatively, D is TRBD2 (5 bases). From germline, CDR1 is MDHEN and CDR2 SYDVKM. The CDR3 contains 13 residues.

J is TRBJ1-1 and V is TRBV6-5, with D perhaps matching TRBD1 (5 bases). CDR3 length: 14 residues. The germline CDR1 and CDR2 sequences are MNHEY and SVGAGI. Trimming took 2 bases from V and 6 from J, leaving 13 bases between them. The CDR3 reads CASSYRDRGAEAFF. CDR3 sequence (DNA): TGTGCCAGCAGTTACAGGGACCGGGGGGCTGAAGCTTTCTTT.